These T cell receptor beta chains were read from a single sample in a study of cytomegalovirus exposure and HLA in healthy donors. TCRdb's copy holds only in-frame clones and misses some; the assay was immunoSEQ multiplex PCR. This sample yields around 220,000 clones, of which 80% to 85% are seen a single time; 11% to 15% belongs to the top ten. Source material: PBMCs. These receptor sequences come from a woman in her twenties or thirties in good health and CMV-seropositive. The CDR3 runs from the conserved cysteine through the conserved F or W. The order of the fields is clone size, V gene, D gene, J gene, CDR3 length, CDR3 protein, CDR3 DNA. D genes are given only for firm matches. The listing skips clone size in some rows; elsewhere it reads once, few, many or a size class.

.	TRBV9	TRBD1	TRBJ2-7	12	CASSVEQGKQYF	TGTGCCAGCAGCGTAGAACAGGGGAAGCAGTACTTC
.	TRBV5-1	.	TRBJ2-7	12	CASSSDGYEQYF	TGCGCCAGCAGCTCGGACGGCTACGAGCAGTACTTC
.	TRBV7-2	.	TRBJ2-7	12	CASSTRSYEQYF	TGTGCCAGCAGCACTCGCTCCTACGAGCAGTACTTC
.	TRBV29-1	.	TRBJ2-1	13	CSVGEDSYNEQFF	TGCAGCGTTGGGGAGGATTCCTACAATGAGCAGTTCTTC
few	TRBV30	TRBD1	TRBJ1-4	14	CAWRDPGGEEKLFF	TGTGCCTGGAGGGACCCAGGGGGCGAAGAAAAACTGTTTTTT
once	TRBV27	TRBD1	TRBJ1-2	14	CASSWTGDGYGYTF	TGTGCCAGCAGTTGGACAGGGGACGGCTATGGCTACACCTTC
.	TRBV27	.	TRBJ2-7	14	CASSLFQGGYEQYF	TGTGCCAGCAGTTTATTTCAGGGGGGCTACGAGCAGTACTTC
.	TRBV5-1	TRBD2	TRBJ2-3	16	CASSLGLAGGSDTQYF	TGCGCCAGCAGCTTGGGACTAGCGGGAGGTTCAGATACGCAGTATTTT
.	TRBV5-1	.	TRBJ1-4	15	CASSSDGGGDEKLFF	TGCGCCAGCAGCTCAGACGGTGGAGGGGATGAAAAACTGTTTTTT
.	TRBV5-1	TRBD1	TRBJ2-7	14	CASSSGDRVDEQYF	TGCGCCAGCAGCTCCGGGGACAGGGTCGACGAGCAGTACTTC
.	TRBV5-1	.	TRBJ2-7	12	CASSPDSIEQYF	TGCGCCAGCAGCCCCGACTCTATCGAGCAGTACTTC
many	TRBV6-1	.	TRBJ1-5	14	CASSTWTENQPQHF	TGTGCCAGCAGTACTTGGACGGAAAATCAGCCCCAGCATTTT
.	TRBV7-9	.	TRBJ2-7	15	CASSSISGYSYEQYF	TGTGCCAGCAGCAGTATTAGCGGTTACTCCTACGAGCAGTACTTC
.	TRBV6-5	.	TRBJ2-6	14	CASSPISGANVLTF	TGTGCCAGCAGCCCTATCTCTGGGGCCAACGTCCTGACTTTC
few	TRBV10-1	.	TRBJ1-2	12	CASSGDQLGYTF	TGCGCCAGCAGTGGTGACCAGCTGGGCTACACCTTC